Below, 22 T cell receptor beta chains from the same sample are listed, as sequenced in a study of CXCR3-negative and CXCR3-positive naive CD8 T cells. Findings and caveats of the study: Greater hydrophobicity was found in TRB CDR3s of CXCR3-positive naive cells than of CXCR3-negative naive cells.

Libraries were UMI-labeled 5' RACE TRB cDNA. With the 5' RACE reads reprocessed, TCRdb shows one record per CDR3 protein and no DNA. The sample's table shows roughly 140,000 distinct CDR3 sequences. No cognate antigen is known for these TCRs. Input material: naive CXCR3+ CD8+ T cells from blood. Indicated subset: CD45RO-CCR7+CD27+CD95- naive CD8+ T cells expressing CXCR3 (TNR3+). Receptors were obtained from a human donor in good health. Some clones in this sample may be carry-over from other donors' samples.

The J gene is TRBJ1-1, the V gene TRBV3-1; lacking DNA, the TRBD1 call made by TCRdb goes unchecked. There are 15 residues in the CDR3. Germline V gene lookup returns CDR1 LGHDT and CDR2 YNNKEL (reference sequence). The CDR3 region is CASSHVGAAGTEAFF.

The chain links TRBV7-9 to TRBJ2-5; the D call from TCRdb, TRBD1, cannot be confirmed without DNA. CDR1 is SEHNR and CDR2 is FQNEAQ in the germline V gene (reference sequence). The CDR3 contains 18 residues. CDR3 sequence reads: CASSFEEVRDRGEETQYF.

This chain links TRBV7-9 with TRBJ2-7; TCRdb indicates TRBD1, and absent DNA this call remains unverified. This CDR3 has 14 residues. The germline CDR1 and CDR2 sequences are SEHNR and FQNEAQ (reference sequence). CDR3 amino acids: CASSHRDNSYEQYF.

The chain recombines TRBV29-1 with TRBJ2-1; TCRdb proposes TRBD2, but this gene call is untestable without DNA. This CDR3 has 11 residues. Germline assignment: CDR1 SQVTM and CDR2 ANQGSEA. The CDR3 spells CSVGLYNEQFF.

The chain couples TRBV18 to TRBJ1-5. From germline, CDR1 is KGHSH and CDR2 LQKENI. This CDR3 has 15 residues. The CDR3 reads CASSSTDGSNQPQHF.

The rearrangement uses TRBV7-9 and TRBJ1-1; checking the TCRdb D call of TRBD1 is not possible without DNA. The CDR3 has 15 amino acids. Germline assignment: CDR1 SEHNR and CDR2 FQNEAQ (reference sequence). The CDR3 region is CASSAGTGGYTEAFF.

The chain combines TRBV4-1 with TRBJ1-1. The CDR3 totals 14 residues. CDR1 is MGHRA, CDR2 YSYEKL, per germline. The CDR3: CASSLGRLNTEAFF.

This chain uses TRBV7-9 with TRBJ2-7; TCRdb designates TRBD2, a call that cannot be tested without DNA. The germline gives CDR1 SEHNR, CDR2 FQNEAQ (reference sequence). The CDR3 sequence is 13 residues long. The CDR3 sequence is CASTEGSSYEQYF.

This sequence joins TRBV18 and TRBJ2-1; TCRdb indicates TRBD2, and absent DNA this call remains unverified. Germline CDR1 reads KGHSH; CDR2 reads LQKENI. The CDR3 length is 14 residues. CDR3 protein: CASSLGTRDNEQFF.

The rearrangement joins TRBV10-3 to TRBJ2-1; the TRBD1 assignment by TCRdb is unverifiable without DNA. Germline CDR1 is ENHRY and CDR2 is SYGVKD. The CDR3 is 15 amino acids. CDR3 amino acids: CAISEAGVVYNEQFF.

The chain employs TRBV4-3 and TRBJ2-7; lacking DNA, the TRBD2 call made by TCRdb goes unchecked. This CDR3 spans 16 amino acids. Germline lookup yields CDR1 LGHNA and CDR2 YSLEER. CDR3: CASSQDRGGGSYEQYF.

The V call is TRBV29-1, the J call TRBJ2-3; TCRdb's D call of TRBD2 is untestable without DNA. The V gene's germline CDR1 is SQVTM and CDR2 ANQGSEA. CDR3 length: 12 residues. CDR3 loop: CSVASRADTQYF.

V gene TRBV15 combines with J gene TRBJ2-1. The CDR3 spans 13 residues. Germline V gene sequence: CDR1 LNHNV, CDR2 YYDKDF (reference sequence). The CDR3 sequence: CATSRDEENEQFF.

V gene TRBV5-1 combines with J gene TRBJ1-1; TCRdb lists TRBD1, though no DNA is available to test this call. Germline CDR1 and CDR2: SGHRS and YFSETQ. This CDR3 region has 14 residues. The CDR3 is CASSLGQSNTEAFF.

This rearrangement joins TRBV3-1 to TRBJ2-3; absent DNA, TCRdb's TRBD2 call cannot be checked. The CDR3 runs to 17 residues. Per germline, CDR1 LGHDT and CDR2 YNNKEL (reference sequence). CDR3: CASSQDDETSGVDTQYF.

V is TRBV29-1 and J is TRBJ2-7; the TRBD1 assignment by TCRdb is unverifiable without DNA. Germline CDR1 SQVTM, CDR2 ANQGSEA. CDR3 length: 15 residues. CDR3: CSVESSGRASYEQYF.

The CDR3 is CASSLVPSGSFYEQYF. The chain couples TRBV7-9 to TRBJ2-7; TCRdb selects TRBD2, and the lack of DNA leaves this call unchecked. This CDR3 spans 16 amino acids. The germline V gene encodes CDR1 SEHNR and CDR2 FQNEAQ (reference sequence).

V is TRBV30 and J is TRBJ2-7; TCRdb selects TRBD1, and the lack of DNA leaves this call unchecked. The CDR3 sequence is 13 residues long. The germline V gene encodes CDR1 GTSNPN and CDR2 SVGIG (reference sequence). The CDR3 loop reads CAWSFGQVYEQYF.

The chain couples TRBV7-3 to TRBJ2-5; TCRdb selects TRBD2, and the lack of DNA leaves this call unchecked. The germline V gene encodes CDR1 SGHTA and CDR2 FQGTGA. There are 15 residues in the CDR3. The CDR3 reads CASSSVGGLQETQYF.

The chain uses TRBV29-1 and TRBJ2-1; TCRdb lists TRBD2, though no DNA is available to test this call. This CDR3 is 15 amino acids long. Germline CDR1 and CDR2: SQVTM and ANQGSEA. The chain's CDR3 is CSVEFAVRAYNEQFF.

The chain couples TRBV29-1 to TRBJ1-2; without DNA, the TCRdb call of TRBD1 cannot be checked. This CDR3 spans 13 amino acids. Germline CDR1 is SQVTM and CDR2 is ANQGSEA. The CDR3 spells CSVESGTGDGYTF.

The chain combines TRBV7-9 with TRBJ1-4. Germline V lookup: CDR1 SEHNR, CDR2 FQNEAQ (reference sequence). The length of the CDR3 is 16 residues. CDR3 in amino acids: CASSLDRQGPRGRLFF.